The T cell receptor (beta chain) under discussion was sequenced for a study of human T cells and chemical hapten exposure (dated by TCRdb to 2020 to 2023). Some background on the complete study: For sensitization, 2% DPC in acetone was applied to a 2 cm by 2 cm area of upper inner arm skin. Patch testing was done on the upper back using Finn chambers containing 0.01% DPC, and results were scored after 6 days according to International Contact Dermatitis Research Group standards. Most of the patients in the cohort were female, and the cohort covered alopecia areata with under or over 50% scalp involvement, alopecia totalis and alopecia universalis. The study tracked peripheral blood TCR repertoire changes in vivo during primary and secondary sensitization to the hapten diphenylcyclopropenone (DPC) in alopecia patients. Patient blood was sampled pre-sensitization (week 0) and at 2, 6 and about 24 weeks after DPC sensitization. Blood for TCR sequencing was provided by twenty-nine alopecia patients at one to four time points (pre-sensitization, 2, 6 and 24 weeks). Libraries were pooled for sequencing, and per-sample TCR yields varied mainly because of small differences in library volumes within the pool. Weekly therapeutic DPC doses were additionally applied to the scalp of patients throughout the roughly 24-week study period. General conclusions and limits of the study: Repeated subsampling changed both the strength of the expansion versus patch-test correlation and the threshold at which that correlation became significant. Compared with pre-sensitization or healthy control sets, expanded TCRs formed significantly more large CDR3 similarity clusters, which is consistent with antigen-driven responses. Because every patient had alopecia, a presumed autoimmune disease, the patients' immune response might differ from that of healthy individuals. Patch test score was positively correlated with the number of PT1 expanded TCRs, with significance at thresholds 8, 16 and 32 but not at 4. DPC sensitization did not change the number of TCRs with a frequency above 1 in 1000, and there was no evidence of changes in global repertoire structure.

V drops 5 bases and J drops 6 bases, leaving 10 bases in between. Spanning cysteine to phenylalanine, the CDR3 consists of 13 amino acids. Left in the record is the CDR3 DNA by itself, 39 bases read in frame from the first base. CDR1 MNHNY and CDR2 SVGAGI are derived from the germline V gene (reference sequence). The library was made by RACE. TCRdb shows the sequencer as NextSeq 500. During library preparation, unique molecular identifiers were attached to individual cDNA molecules so that TCRs could be counted in a quantitative, reproducible way. From each blood RNA sample, both TCR alpha and TCR beta chains were sequenced. The paper's data handling went like this. A median of about 87,000 TCRs per sample was observed, with a range of 23,224 to 690,600. The Decombinator software suite was used to annotate the V, J and CDR3 of the TCR reads. For the PS versus PT1 abundance plots, all samples were subsampled to the same number of TCRs (28,000). TCRs were defined as expanded if absent before sensitization and observed at least eight times at the 2-week time point. The public reads were quality trimmed at Q25 with fastp and then assembled into clones with MiXCR by TCRdb, keeping productive beta chains. Here each entry gathers all rows of one CDR3 protein and keeps the most common genes and DNA. The V and J calls here are based on TCRdb, not the publication. This sample comprises around 99,000 distinct CDR3 sequences, approximately 13% of them detected only once. Approximately 2.1% of the sample comes from the top ten.

The time point label, read with the paper, signifies: patch test 1, 2 weeks after DPC sensitization. Sample treatment or condition, as interpreted from the label and publication: therapeutic diphenylcyclopropenone sensitization with weekly scalp DPC. At each patch-test visit, blood was drawn before the patch test was applied. Patients were considered eligible if aged 18 to 70, diagnosed with alopecia and deemed suitable for DPC therapy, and patients were excluded if pregnant. Unfractionated whole blood was collected in Tempus Blood RNA tubes, and total RNA was extracted from that blood. Details on this clonotype: It has no known antigen specificity. No much larger clone is present one base from it, and per-base qualities are unavailable.

Sample: whole blood, taken in connection with sensitization to the hapten diphenylcyclopropenone (DPC). The rearrangement combines TRBV6-6 with TRBJ2-2; the D gene remains uncertain. The receptor's source is a woman in her forties with alopecia areata. Some clones in this sample may be carry-over from other donors' samples. The nucleotides read TGTGCCAGCAGTAAAGAGCCTCCCGGGGAGCTGTTTTTT. It translates as CASSKEPPGELFF.